The 10 T cell receptor beta chains below all came from one sample that was sequenced in a study of shared clonotypes between healthy human individuals. Terminally differentiated effector memory CD45RA+ cells were excluded by CCR7 positive selection of CD45RO-negative cells. The data were produced by immunoSEQ multiplex PCR, yet TCRdb's version contains in-frame clones alone and is incomplete. In the table there are about 680,000 clones, 92% of which are singletons. Material for sequencing was naive CD8+ T cells sorted from blood. The receptors here all came from a man aged 30 to 39 in good health.

The chain has TRBV15 and TRBJ2-7; D is perhaps TRBD2 (5 bases). Trimming cost V 4 bases and J 2 bases, with 12 bases left between them. Germline-derived CDR1 and CDR2 are LNHNV and YYDKDF (reference sequence). The CDR3 runs to 14 residues. The CDR3 reads CATSNGVSAYEQYF. The CDR3 bases are TGTGCCACCAGCAACGGGGTTTCGGCCTACGAGCAGTACTTC.

CDR3 sequence reads: CASIRGLARKETQYF. Here the CDR3 DNA reads TGTGCCAGCATCAGGGGGCTAGCCCGCAAAGAGACCCAGTACTTC. V usage is TRBV6-8 and J usage is TRBJ2-5; 8 nucleotides align to TRBD1. This CDR3 region has 15 residues. Trimming took 7 bases from V and 3 from J; bases not matched to a gene: 10. Germline CDR1 reads MNHGY; CDR2 reads SAAAGT.

The DNA of the CDR3 is TGCGCCAGCAGCTCCAGGGCAGGCCCGTACGAGCAGTACTTC. It codes for CASSSRAGPYEQYF. J is TRBJ2-7 and V is TRBV5-1, with a possible D match to TRBD1 (5 bases). CDR1 is SGHRS, CDR2 YFSETQ, per germline. The CDR3 loop spans 14 amino acids. V lost 3 bases, J lost 4 bases, and 14 bases lay in between.

This clone was seen just once. The genes are TRBV19 and TRBJ2-1, with 7 bases matching TRBD1. The CDR3 runs to 14 residues. CDR1 is LNHDA, CDR2 SQIVND, per germline (reference sequence). Trimming removed 5 bases from V and 10 bases from J; junction bases left unmatched: 11. The CDR3 protein is CASSQTGVGQEQFF. The CDR3 DNA sequence: TGTGCCAGTAGTCAAACAGGGGTGGGACAGGAGCAGTTCTTC. Using reference TRBV19 and TRBJ2-1 for the parts outside the CDR3, the full variable domain is DGGITQSPKYLFRKEGQNVTLSCEQNLNHDAMYWYRQDPGQGLRLIYYSQIVNDFQKGDIAEGYSVSREKKESFPLTVTSAQKNPTAFYLCASSQTGVGQEQFFGPGTRLTVL.

The chain couples TRBV11-2 to TRBJ1-3; D is possibly TRBD1 (5 bases). Germline V lookup: CDR1 SGHAT, CDR2 FQNNGV. The germline V and J ends were trimmed by 1 base and 0 bases, with 10 bases remaining between them. The CDR3 totals 16 residues. In nucleotides, the CDR3 is TGTGCCAGCAGCTTAGTACAGGCCCTCTCTGGAAACACCATATATTTT. Protein sequence: CASSLVQALSGNTIYF.

This clone has a handful of counts. In DNA form, the CDR3 reads TGTGCCAGCAGCTTGGGGAGGACACTTACCTACGAGCAGTACTTC. This translates into CASSLGRTLTYEQYF. The chain joins TRBV5-6 to TRBJ2-7; possibly TRBD1 or TRBD2 for D (5 bases each). The V end lost 0 bases, the J end lost 2 bases, and 12 bases lay between the germline ends. This CDR3 contains 15 residues. Germline V lookup: CDR1 SGHDT, CDR2 YYEEEE.

This rearrangement joins TRBV7-9 to TRBJ2-1, with D perhaps TRBD1 or TRBD2 (5 bases each). The CDR3 length is 16 residues. In germline, CDR1 is SEHNR, CDR2 FQNEAQ (reference sequence). Deletions cut 8 bases from V and 11 bases from J, with 28 bases between. CDR3 loop: CASGVSWGTDSVKQFF. CDR3 coding DNA: TGTGCCAGCGGCGTATCGTGGGGGACCGACAGTGTTAAGCAGTTCTTC.

This clone has only one observation. This sequence joins TRBV4-1 and TRBJ2-7; D not certain. In germline, CDR1 is MGHRA, CDR2 YSYEKL. CDR3 length: 14 amino acids. V lost 1 base and J 2 bases, leaving 9 bases between the germline ends. CDR3 sequence: CASSQAGVTYEQYF. DNA for the CDR3: TGCGCCAGCAGCCAAGCTGGGGTCACCTACGAGCAGTACTTC.

A note on this clone: The identical CDR3 is also encoded by other nucleotide sequences in the sample. The chain links TRBV7-9 to TRBJ1-1, with D hard to call. V was pared by 2 bases and J by 0 bases, with 1 base between. CDR3 size: 12 residues. CDR1 and CDR2 (germline): SEHNR, FQNEAQ (reference sequence). The CDR3 bases are TGTGCCAGCAGCTTACTGAACACTGAAGCTTTCTTT. The encoded protein is CASSLLNTEAFF.

V gene TRBV2 combines with J gene TRBJ1-2, with 8 positions matching TRBD1. This CDR3 spans 14 amino acids. Unmatched junction bases numbered 3, after V lost 2 bases and J lost 4 bases. The V gene's germline CDR1 is SNHLY and CDR2 FYNNEI. The CDR3 bases are TGTGCCAGCAGTGAATGGGACAGGACCTATGGCTACACCTTC. Its protein product is CASSEWDRTYGYTF.